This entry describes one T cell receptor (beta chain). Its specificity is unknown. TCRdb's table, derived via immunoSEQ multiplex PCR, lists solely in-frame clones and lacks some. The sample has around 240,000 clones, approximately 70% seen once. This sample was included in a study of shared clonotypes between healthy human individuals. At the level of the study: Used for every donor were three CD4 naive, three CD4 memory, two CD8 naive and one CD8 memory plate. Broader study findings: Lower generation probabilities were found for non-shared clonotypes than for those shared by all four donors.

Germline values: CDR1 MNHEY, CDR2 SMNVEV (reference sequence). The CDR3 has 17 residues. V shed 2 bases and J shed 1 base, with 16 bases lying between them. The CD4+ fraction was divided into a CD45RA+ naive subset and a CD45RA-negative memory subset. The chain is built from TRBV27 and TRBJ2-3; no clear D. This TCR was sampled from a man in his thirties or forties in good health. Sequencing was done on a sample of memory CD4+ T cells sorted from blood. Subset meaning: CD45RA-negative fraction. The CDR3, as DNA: TGTGCCAGCAGTTTAGAAAAACGGACGTCCGGCACAGATACGCAGTATTTT. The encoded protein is CASSLEKRTSGTDTQYF.